This TCR beta chain was recorded in a study of T cell responses to AZD1222 COVID-19 vaccine. From germline, CDR1 is LGHDT and CDR2 YNNKEL (reference sequence). This CDR3 is built from 15 residues. The V end lost 0 bases, the J end lost 5 bases, and 13 bases lay between the germline ends. General observations from the study: Possibly, clonal diversity was underestimated; donors were largely white British and included more females. Compared with day 0, the breadth and depth of the Spike-specific TCR repertoire rose significantly after two doses of AZD1222. At baseline, just a handful of AZD1222 recipients tested seropositive.

Generated by immunoSEQ multiplex PCR, the TCRdb table keeps only in-frame clones and is missing some. This sample has some 97,000 clones, with approximately 90% found just once. About this clone: Its antigen is still unknown.

The sample was peripheral blood, taken on day 0 of AZD1222 vaccination. The clonotype originates from an adult in good health. The V gene is TRBV3-1 (or the pseudogene TRBV3-2), the J gene TRBJ1-2; D is possibly TRBD1 (6 bases). The CDR3 DNA reads as TGTGCCAGCAGCCAAGATACTACAGGGTCATATGGCTACACCTTC. Translated: CASSQDTTGSYGYTF.